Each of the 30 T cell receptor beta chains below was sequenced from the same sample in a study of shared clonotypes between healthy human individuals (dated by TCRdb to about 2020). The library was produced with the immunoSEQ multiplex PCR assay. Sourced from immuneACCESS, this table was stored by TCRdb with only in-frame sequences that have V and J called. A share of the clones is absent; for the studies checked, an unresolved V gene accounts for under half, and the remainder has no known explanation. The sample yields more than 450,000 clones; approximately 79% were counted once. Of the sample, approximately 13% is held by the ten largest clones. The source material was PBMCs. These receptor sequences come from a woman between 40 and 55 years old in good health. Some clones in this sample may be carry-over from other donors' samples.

The CDR3 sequence is CASSLVRGSTYEQYF. CDR3 coding DNA: TGTGCCAGCAGCTTAGTGCGTGGCAGCACCTACGAGCAGTACTTC. The J gene is TRBJ2-5, the V gene TRBV11-2; the D is unclear. Judging by the DNA end, TRBJ2-7 fits better; the J call may be wrong. CDR3 length equals 15 residues. Germline V gene data show CDR1 as SGHAT and CDR2 as FQNNGV.

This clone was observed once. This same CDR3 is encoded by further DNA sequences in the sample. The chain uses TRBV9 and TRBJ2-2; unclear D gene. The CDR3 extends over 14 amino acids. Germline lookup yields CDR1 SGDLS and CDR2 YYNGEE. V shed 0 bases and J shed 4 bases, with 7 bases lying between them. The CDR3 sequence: CASSVGGGTGELFF. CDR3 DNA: TGTGCCAGCAGCGTAGGAGGCGGCACCGGGGAGCTGTTTTTT.

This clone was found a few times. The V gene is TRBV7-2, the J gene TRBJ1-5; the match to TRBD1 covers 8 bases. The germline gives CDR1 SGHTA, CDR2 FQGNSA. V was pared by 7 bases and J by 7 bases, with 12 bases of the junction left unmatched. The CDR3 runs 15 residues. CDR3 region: CASNGQGKGRQPQHF. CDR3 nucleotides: TGTGCCAGCAACGGACAGGGAAAGGGTCGCCAGCCCCAGCATTTT.

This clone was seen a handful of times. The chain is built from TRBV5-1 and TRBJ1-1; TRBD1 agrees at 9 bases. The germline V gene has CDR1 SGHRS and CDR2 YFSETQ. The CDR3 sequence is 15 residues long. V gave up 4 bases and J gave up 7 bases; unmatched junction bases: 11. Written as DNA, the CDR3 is TGCGCCAGCAGCCCTCGGACAGGGGCGATGGTTGAAGCTTTCTTT. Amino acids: CASSPRTGAMVEAFF.

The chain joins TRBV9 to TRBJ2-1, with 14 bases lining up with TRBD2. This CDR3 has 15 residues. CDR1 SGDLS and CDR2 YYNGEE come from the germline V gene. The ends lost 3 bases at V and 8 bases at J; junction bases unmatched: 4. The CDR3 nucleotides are TGTGCCAGCAGCGCCGGGACTAGCGGGAGTCATGAGCAGTTCTTC. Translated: CASSAGTSGSHEQFF.

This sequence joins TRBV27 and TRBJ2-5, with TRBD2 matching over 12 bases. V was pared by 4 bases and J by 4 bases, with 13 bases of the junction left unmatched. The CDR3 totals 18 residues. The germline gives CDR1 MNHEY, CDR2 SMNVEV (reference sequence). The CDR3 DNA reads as TGTGCCAGCAGTTCGGAACTAGCGGGAGGATCCAATCGAGAGACCCAGTACTTC. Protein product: CASSSELAGGSNRETQYF.

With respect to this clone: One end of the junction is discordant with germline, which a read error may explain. CDR3 sequence (DNA): TGTGCTAGCAGCGCAGTGGGGGACAGGGTCCATGAGCAGTTCTTC. Residues: CASSAVGDRVHEQFF. The J gene is TRBJ2-1, the V gene TRBV7-7; 9 bases line up with TRBD1. Germline CDR1 reads SSHAT; CDR2 reads FNYEAQ (reference sequence). The CDR3 covers 15 residues.

The CDR3 nucleotides read TGTGCCAGCTCACCACGACAGGGGGCTAGCACTGAAGCTTTCTTT. Translating gives CASSPRQGASTEAFF. The chain is built from TRBV18 and TRBJ1-1; 10 bases map to TRBD1. This CDR3 is built from 15 residues. The V and J ends lost 1 base and 4 bases, in that order; junction bases with no gene match: 3. Germline assignment: CDR1 KGHSH and CDR2 LQKENI. Complete variable domain (other parts from reference TRBV18 and TRBJ1-1): NAGVMQNPRHLVRRRGQEARLRCSPMKGHSHVYWYRQLPEEGLKFMVYLQKENIIDESGMPKERFSAEFPKEGPSILRIQQVVRGDSAAYFCASSPRQGASTEAFFGQGTRLTVV.

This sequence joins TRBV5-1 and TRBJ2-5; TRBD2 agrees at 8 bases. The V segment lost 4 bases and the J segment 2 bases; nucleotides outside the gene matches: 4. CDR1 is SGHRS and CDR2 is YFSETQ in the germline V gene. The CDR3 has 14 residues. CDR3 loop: CASSVGGAQETQYF. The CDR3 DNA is TGCGCCAGCAGCGTCGGGGGGGCGCAAGAGACCCAGTACTTC.

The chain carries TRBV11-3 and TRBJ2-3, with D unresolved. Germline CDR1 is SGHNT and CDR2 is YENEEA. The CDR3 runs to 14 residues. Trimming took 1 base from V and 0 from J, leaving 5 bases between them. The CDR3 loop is CASSLAQSTDTQYF. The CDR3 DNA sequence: TGTGCCAGCAGCTTAGCACAGAGCACAGATACGCAGTATTTT.

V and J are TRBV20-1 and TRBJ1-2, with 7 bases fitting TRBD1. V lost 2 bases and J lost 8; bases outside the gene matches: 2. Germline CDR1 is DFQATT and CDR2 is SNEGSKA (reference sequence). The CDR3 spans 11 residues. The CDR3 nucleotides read TGCAGTGCTAGACAGGGGGGCGGCTACACCTTC. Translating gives CSARQGGGYTF.

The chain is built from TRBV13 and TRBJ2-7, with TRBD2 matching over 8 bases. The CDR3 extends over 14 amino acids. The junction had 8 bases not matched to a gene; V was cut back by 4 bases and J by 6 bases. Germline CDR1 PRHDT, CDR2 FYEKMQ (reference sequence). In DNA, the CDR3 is TGTGCCAGCAGCTCGTGGGGGCTAGCGGGCGAGCAGTACTTC. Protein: CASSSWGLAGEQYF.

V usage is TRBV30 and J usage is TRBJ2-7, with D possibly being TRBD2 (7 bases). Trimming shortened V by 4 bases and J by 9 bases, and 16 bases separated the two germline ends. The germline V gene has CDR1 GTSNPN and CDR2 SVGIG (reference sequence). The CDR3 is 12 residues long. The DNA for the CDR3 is TGTGCCTGGACCCTAGGGGGAGGGCCGCAGTACTTC. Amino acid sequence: CAWTLGGGPQYF.

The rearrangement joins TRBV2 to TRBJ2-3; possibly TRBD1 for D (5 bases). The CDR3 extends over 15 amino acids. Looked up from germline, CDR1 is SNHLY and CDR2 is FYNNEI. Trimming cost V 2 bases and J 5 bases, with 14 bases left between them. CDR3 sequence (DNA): TGTGCCAGCAGTGAACGCGTCAGGGCTGTAGATACGCAGTATTTT. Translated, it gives CASSERVRAVDTQYF.

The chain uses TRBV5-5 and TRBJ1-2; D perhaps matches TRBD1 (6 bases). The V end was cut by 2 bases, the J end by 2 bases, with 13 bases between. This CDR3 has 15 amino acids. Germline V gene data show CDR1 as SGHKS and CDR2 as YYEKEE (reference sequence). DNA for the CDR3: TGTGCCAGCAGCTTAATAGGGCAGGGGAACTATGGCTACACCTTC. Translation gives CASSLIGQGNYGYTF.

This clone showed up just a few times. The CDR3 protein is CASSEAVRALTVEQFF. For the CDR3, the DNA is TGTGCCAGCAGTGAAGCAGTGAGGGCTTTAACGGTCGAGCAGTTCTTC. V gene TRBV6-1 combines with J gene TRBJ2-1, with D possibly TRBD2 on 5 matching bases. Germline CDR1 MNHNS, CDR2 SASEGT. V lost 0 bases and J lost 10, with 19 bases in between. This CDR3 has 16 amino acids.

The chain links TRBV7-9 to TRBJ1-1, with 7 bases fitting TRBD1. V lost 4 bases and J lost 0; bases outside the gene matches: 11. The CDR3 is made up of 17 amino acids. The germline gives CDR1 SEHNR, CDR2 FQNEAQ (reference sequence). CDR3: CASSSTPRQGMNTEAFF. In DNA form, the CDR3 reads TGTGCCAGCAGCTCGACGCCCCGACAGGGTATGAACACTGAAGCTTTCTTT.

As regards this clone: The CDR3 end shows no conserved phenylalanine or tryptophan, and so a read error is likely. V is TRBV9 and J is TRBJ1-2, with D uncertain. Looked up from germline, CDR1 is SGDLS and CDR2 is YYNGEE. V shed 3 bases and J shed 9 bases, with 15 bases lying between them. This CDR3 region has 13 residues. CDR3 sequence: CASSGTHGSSYTV. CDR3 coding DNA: TGTGCCAGCAGCGGGACCCACGGGAGCAGCTACACCGTC.

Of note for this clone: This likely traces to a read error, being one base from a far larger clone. In nucleotides, the CDR3 is TGTGCCAGCAGCTTAGGTCTGAACACTGAAGCTTTCTTT. It is translated as CASSLGLNTEAFF. The chain joins TRBV5-5 to TRBJ1-1; the D is unclear. Trimming stripped 2 bases from V and 0 bases from J, with 5 bases between. This CDR3 contains 13 residues. Germline V CDR1 and CDR2: SGHKS, YYEKEE (reference sequence).

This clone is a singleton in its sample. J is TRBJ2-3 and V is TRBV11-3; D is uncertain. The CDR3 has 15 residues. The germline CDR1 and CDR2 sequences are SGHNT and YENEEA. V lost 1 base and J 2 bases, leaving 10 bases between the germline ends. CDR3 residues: CASSLVPGATDTQYF. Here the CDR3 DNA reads TGTGCCAGCAGCTTAGTGCCGGGTGCCACAGATACGCAGTATTTT.

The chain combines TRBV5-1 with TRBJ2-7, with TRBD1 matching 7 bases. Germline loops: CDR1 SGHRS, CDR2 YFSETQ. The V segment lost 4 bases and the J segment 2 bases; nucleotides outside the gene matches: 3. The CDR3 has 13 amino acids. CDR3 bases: TGCGCCAGCAGCCGGGGACAGACCTACGAGCAGTACTTC. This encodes CASSRGQTYEQYF.

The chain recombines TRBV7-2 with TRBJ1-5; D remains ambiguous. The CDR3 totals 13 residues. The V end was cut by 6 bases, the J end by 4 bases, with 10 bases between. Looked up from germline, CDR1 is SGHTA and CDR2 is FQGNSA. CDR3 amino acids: CASSFGPNQPQHF. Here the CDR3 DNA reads TGTGCCAGCAGTTTTGGACCTAATCAGCCCCAGCATTTT.

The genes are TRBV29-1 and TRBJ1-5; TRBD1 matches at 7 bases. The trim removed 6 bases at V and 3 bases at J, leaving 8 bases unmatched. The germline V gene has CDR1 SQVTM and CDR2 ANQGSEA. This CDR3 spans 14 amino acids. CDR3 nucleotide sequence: TGCAGCGTAGCAATAGGGGGCCCCAATCAGCCCCAGCATTTT. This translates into CSVAIGGPNQPQHF.

CDR3 nucleotide sequence: TGTGCCAGCAGCAGGCAGGCCCAAGAGACCCAGTACTTC. Protein: CASSRQAQETQYF. The genes are TRBV5-6 and TRBJ2-5; D call uncertain. V was clipped by 4 bases and J by 1 base, with 8 bases between them. Germline CDR1 and CDR2: SGHDT and YYEEEE. The CDR3 length is 13 residues.

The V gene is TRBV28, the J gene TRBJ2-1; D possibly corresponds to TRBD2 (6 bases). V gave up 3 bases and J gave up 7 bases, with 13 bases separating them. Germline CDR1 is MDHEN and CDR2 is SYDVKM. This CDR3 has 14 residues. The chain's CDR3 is CASSLGGGGNEQFF. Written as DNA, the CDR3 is TGTGCCAGCAGTTTGGGTGGAGGAGGGAATGAGCAGTTCTTC.

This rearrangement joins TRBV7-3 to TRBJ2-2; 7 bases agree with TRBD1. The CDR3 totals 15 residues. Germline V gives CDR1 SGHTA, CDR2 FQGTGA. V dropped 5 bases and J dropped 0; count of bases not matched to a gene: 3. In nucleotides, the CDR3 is TGTGCCAGCAGCCGGGACAGTTCGAACACCGGGGAGCTGTTTTTT. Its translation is CASSRDSSNTGELFF. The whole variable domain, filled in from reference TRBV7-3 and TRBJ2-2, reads GAGVSQTPSNKVTEKGKYVELRCDPISGHTALYWYRQSLGQGPEFLIYFQGTGAADDSGLPNDRFFAVRPEGSVSTLKIQRTERGDSAVYLCASSRDSSNTGELFFGEGSRLTVL.

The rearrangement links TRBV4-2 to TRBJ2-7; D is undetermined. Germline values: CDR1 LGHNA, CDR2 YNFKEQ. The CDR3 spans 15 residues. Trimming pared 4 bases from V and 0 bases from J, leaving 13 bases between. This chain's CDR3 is CASSPRLRSSYEQYF. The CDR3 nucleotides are TGTGCCAGCAGCCCCCGCCTGAGGTCCTCCTACGAGCAGTACTTC.

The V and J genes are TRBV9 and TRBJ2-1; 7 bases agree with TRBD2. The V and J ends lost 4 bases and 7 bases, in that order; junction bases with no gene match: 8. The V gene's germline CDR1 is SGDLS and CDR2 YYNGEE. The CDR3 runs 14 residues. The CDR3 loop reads CASSPTTSANEQFF. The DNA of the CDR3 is TGTGCCAGCAGCCCAACCACTAGCGCGAATGAGCAGTTCTTC.

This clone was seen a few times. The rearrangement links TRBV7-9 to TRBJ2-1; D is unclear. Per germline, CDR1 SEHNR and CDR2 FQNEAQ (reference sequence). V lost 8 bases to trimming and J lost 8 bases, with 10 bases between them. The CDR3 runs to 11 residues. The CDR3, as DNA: TGTGCCAGCCACCTCTTCGATGAGCAGTTCTTC. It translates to CASHLFDEQFF.

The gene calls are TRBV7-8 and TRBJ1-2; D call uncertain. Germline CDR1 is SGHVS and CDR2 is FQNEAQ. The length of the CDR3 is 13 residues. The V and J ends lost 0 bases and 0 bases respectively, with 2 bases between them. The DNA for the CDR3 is TGTGCCAGCAGCTTAGCTCCTAACTATGGCTACACCTTC. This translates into CASSLAPNYGYTF.